This TCR beta chain derives from a study of control samples from healthy donors and cancer patients. The length of the CDR3 is 16 residues. The junction had 7 bases not matched to a gene; V was cut back by 5 bases and J by 0 bases. Germline CDR1 MDHEN, CDR2 SYDVKM. Here immunoSEQ multiplex PCR was the method, and the copy in TCRdb shows in-frame clones only, minus some. Among some 96,000 clones, approximately 84% were seen once, and the ten largest hold 18%. Material: blood. The rearrangement joins TRBV28 to TRBJ2-3; TRBD1 matches at 8 bases. The clonotype originates from a woman aged 45-65 years in good health. The CDR3 loop reads CASSRSGGSSTDTQYF. CDR3 nucleotide sequence: TGTGCCAGCAGTCGATCAGGGGGCTCGAGCACAGATACGCAGTATTTT.